The TCR beta chain described here comes from a study of response to subunit inactivated influenza vaccine (dated 2018 in TCRdb). About the study as a whole: The study used deep quantitative T cell receptor repertoire profiling to track responses to a trivalent subunit inactivated influenza vaccine.

The library was generated by RT-PCR. Sequencing was performed on an Illumina HiSeq 2500. TCRdb redid the processing of the public reads, applying fastp at Q25 and MiXCR, and retained in-frame beta chains. CDR3 protein duplicates are merged, each entry listing the most common genes and DNA. The sample table lists 530,000 or so distinct CDR3 sequences, roughly 15% of them with a count of one. Together, the top ten hold 11% of the sample. Relative to germline, V is 7 bases shorter and J is 0 bases shorter, with 17 bases between their ends. The CDR3 measures 16 amino acids from cysteine to phenylalanine. Here the CDR3 DNA is all that survives: 48 bases in frame from base 1. CDR1 and CDR2 (KGHDR, SFDVKD) derive from the germline V gene. About this clonotype itself: Its antigen is currently not known. Within one base of it there is no much larger clone, and no base qualities were kept.

What the authors observed across the whole study: The authors proposed that each seasonal influenza vaccination may bring in only a limited number of new T cells.

The receptor comes from a middle-aged man who received an inactivated influenza vaccine. Donor details come from another sample of the same person, matched by shared clones. This sequence uses TRBV24-1 and TRBJ1-2; the D gene lacks a confident call. The sequenced sample was PBMCs from blood, obtained 11 to 12 days after vaccination. The CDR3 protein is CATRVIHPPTNYGYTF. The sequenced DNA: TGTGCCACCAGGGTAATACACCCTCCTACTAACTATGGCTACACCTTC.